The 28 T cell receptor beta chains reported below all come from one sample, sequenced in a study of identical twins. TCRdb redid the calling of the 5' RACE reads with MiXCR, one entry per CDR3 protein. The sample holds around 530,000 distinct CDR3 sequences, 12% to 15% seen once. This sample was shared with a second study, whose subject was yellow fever vaccine responses in identical twins.

Input material: CD4+ T cells sorted from blood. Receptors originate from a woman between 18 and 29 years old in good health.

The genes are TRBV20-1 and TRBJ2-4; 11 nucleotides match TRBD2. The V segment lost 0 bases and the J segment 9 bases; nucleotides outside the gene matches: 16. Per the germline V gene, CDR1 is DFQATT and CDR2 is SNEGSKA (reference sequence). This CDR3 has 18 amino acids. CDR3 residues: CSARDFGRLAGGPSIQYF. DNA of the CDR3: TGCAGTGCTAGAGATTTCGGGCGCCTAGCGGGAGGCCCGAGCATTCAGTACTTC.

This clonotype was seen only a few times. This sequence joins TRBV5-1 and TRBJ2-1; D not resolved. This CDR3 has 14 amino acids. Per germline, CDR1 SGHRS and CDR2 YFSETQ. Deletions cut 1 base from V and 4 bases from J, with 9 bases between. CDR3 region: CASSLLSNYNEQFF. The CDR3 region has the DNA TGCGCCAGCAGCTTGTTATCAAATTACAATGAGCAGTTCTTC.

A few counts support this clonotype. The chain has TRBV2 and TRBJ2-1, with 7 bases aligning to TRBD1. V shed 5 bases, J shed 9 bases, and the junction held 7 bases outside the gene matches. The CDR3 has 13 amino acids. Germline values: CDR1 SNHLY, CDR2 FYNNEI. DNA of the CDR3: TGTGCCAGCAGTCGACAGGGTCAGGTTGAGCAGTTCTTC. Its translation: CASSRQGQVEQFF.

This clonotype showed up many times. The genes are TRBV7-6 and TRBJ1-2, with D unresolved. V was pared by 6 bases and J by 4 bases, with 15 bases between. The CDR3 length is 14 residues. The germline CDR1 and CDR2 sequences are SGHVS and FNYEAQ. The CDR3 DNA follows: TGTGCCAGCAGTCCTACCCCTGACCCCTATGGCTACACCTTC. Its protein product is CASSPTPDPYGYTF.

The chain combines TRBV20-1 with TRBJ2-3; D is possibly TRBD2 (6 bases). V was pared by 1 base and J by 4 bases, with 15 bases between. Germline-derived CDR1 and CDR2 are DFQATT and SNEGSKA (reference sequence). The CDR3 runs 15 residues. In DNA, the CDR3 is TGCAGTGCTAGAGCTTTGGCTAGCGAGCCAGATACGCAGTATTTT. Its protein is CSARALASEPDTQYF.

This clonotype was counted only a few times. This chain joins TRBV7-9 and TRBJ2-3; tentative D call: TRBD1 (5 bases). Germline lookup yields CDR1 SEHNR and CDR2 FQNEAQ (reference sequence). Trimming stripped 5 bases from V and 3 bases from J, with 12 bases between. There are 14 residues in the CDR3. CDR3 nucleotide sequence: TGTGCCAGCAGCGAACAGGCCTGGACAGATACGCAGTATTTT. Translated: CASSEQAWTDTQYF. The full variable domain, in which reference TRBV7-9 and TRBJ2-3 provide the parts outside the CDR3, is DTGVSQNPRHKITKRGQNVTFRCDPISEHNRLYWYRQTLGQGPEFLTYFQNEAQLEKSRLLSDRFSAERPKGSFSTLEIQRTEQGDSAMYLCASSEQAWTDTQYFGPGTRLTVL.

There are many counts of this clonotype. J is TRBJ1-3 and V is TRBV5-6; D ambiguous. Germline V CDR1 and CDR2: SGHDT, YYEEEE. V dropped 4 bases and J dropped 0 bases, with 8 bases sitting between them. CDR3 size: 14 residues. The CDR3 loop is CASSPGLSGNTIYF. The CDR3 nucleotides are TGTGCCAGCAGCCCGGGCCTCTCTGGAAACACCATATATTTT.

CDR3 in DNA: TGTGCCAGCAGTTACTCGATGCGGGACAGACCTTCCTACGAGCAGTACGTC. Translated, it gives CASSYSMRDRPSYEQYV. The rearrangement uses TRBV6-2 or TRBV6-3 and TRBJ2-7; tentative D call: TRBD1 (7 bases). The germline CDR1 and CDR2 sequences are MNHEY and SVGEGT. Trimming removed 0 bases from V and 1 base from J, with 16 bases in between. The CDR3 contains 17 residues.

This clonotype was seen a few times. V is TRBV3-1 and J is TRBJ1-2; D unclear. Germline V lookup: CDR1 LGHDT, CDR2 YNNKEL (reference sequence). The CDR3 is 15 amino acids. Trimming removed 0 bases from V and 4 bases from J, with 12 bases in between. The CDR3 bases are TGTGCCAGCAGCCAAGATTCAGGCGGTCCCTATGGCTACACCTTC. The encoded protein is CASSQDSGGPYGYTF. Full variable domain (rest looked up from reference TRBV3-1 and TRBJ1-2): DTAVSQTPKYLVTQMGNDKSIKCEQNLGHDTMYWYKQDSKKFLKIMFSYNNKELIINETVPNRFSPKSPDKAHLNLHINSLELGDSAVYFCASSQDSGGPYGYTFGSGTRLTVV.

The V and J genes are TRBV21-1 and TRBJ2-1; TRBD1 is taken as the D call from the table, unchecked against the DNA. TRBV21-1 is a documented pseudogene. This CDR3 contains 12 residues. CDR3 region: CASSHKGVEQFF. The CDR3 nucleotides read TGTGCCAGCAGCCATAAGGGGGTTGAGCAGTTCTTC.

The rearrangement uses TRBV28 and TRBJ2-5; a weak D match, TRBD1 (6 bases). Germline assignment: CDR1 MDHEN and CDR2 SYDVKM. The V and J ends lost 4 bases and 2 bases respectively, with 14 bases between them. The CDR3 runs 15 residues. The CDR3 bases are TGTGCCAGCAGTTCTTGGACAGTCCCACAAGAGACCCAGTACTTC. Protein sequence: CASSSWTVPQETQYF.

The chain employs TRBV29-1 and TRBJ2-1; tentative D call: TRBD1 (6 bases). The CDR3 spans 12 residues. Per germline, CDR1 SQVTM and CDR2 ANQGSEA. Trimming removed 7 bases from V and 1 base from J, with 8 bases in between. The CDR3, as DNA: TGCAGCGGTGACAGGTCCTACAATGAGCAGTTCTTC. Protein product: CSGDRSYNEQFF.

The sample holds one count of this clonotype. The chain couples TRBV5-1 to TRBJ2-7; 16 bases are a match to TRBD2. Germline V gives CDR1 SGHRS, CDR2 YFSETQ. V trimming: 2 bases; J trimming: 6 bases; junction bases outside the gene matches: 5. The CDR3 is 16 residues long. The CDR3 loop is CASSFGTSGGVGEQYF. Written as DNA, the CDR3 is TGCGCCAGCAGCTTCGGGACTAGCGGGGGGGTTGGCGAGCAGTACTTC.

This clonotype was counted a few times. This chain uses TRBV24-1 with TRBJ2-1; no definite D call. This CDR3 has 12 amino acids. Germline loops: CDR1 KGHDR, CDR2 SFDVKD. V dropped 3 bases and J dropped 10 bases, with 9 bases sitting between them. The CDR3 bases are TGTGCCACCAGTGATCCGCCGTACGAGCAGTTCTTC. Translated, it gives CATSDPPYEQFF.

This clonotype was observed at least ten times. The chain recombines TRBV5-1 with TRBJ1-2, with 7 nucleotides matching TRBD1. This CDR3 has 11 amino acids. Germline CDR1 and CDR2: SGHRS and YFSETQ. The V segment lost 5 bases and the J segment 10 bases; nucleotides outside the gene matches: 5. The CDR3 loop is CASSWDRFYTF. DNA of the CDR3: TGCGCCAGCAGTTGGGACAGATTCTACACCTTC. Based on the CDR3 plus reference TRBV5-1 and TRBJ1-2, the full variable domain is KAGVTQTPRYLIKTRGQQVTLSCSPISGHRSVSWYQQTPGQGLQFLFEYFSETQRNKGNFPGRFSGRQFSNSRSEMNVSTLELGDSALYLCASSWDRFYTFGSGTRLTVV.

This clonotype was observed a handful of times. The chain couples TRBV20-1 to TRBJ2-7; 11 nucleotides agree with TRBD2. V lost 5 bases, J lost 0 bases, and 6 bases stayed unmatched. The CDR3 spans 15 residues. Germline lookup yields CDR1 DFQATT and CDR2 SNEGSKA (reference sequence). The DNA of the CDR3 is TGCAGTGCTCTCGTAACTAGCGGGAGCTCCTACGAGCAGTACTTC. Amino acids: CSALVTSGSSYEQYF.

This chain links TRBV20-1 with TRBJ2-4; D is unresolved. Deletions cut 6 bases from V and 0 bases from J, with 9 bases between. The CDR3 is 13 residues long. Germline V CDR1 and CDR2: DFQATT, SNEGSKA (reference sequence). CDR3 region: CSAQGVAKNIQYF. As DNA, the CDR3 is TGCAGTGCACAAGGAGTAGCCAAAAACATTCAGTACTTC.

This clonotype was seen more than once but under ten times. V usage is TRBV5-1 and J usage is TRBJ2-7, with a tentative D call TRBD1 (6 bases). CDR1 is SGHRS and CDR2 is YFSETQ in the germline V gene. The CDR3 sequence is 14 residues long. The V end was cut by 4 bases, the J end by 6 bases, with 17 bases between. The CDR3 sequence is CASSLDSRGGEQYF. CDR3 bases: TGCGCCAGCAGCCTGGACAGTCGCGGAGGCGAGCAGTACTTC.

In its sample, this clonotype was seen a few times. This sequence joins TRBV27 and TRBJ1-5, with D uncertain. The CDR3 runs 14 residues. Germline V gives CDR1 MNHEY, CDR2 SMNVEV (reference sequence). Between the trimmed V and J ends, which lost 3 bases and 6 bases, there was a span of 12 bases. The CDR3 DNA reads TGTGCCAGCAGTTTCGAGGGTCTAGGTCAGCCCCAGCATTTT. Translation: CASSFEGLGQPQHF.

The chain couples TRBV15 to TRBJ2-7, with D possibly TRBD1 on 5 matching bases. The CDR3 contains 15 residues. Germline V gene sequence: CDR1 LNHNV, CDR2 YYDKDF (reference sequence). V was shortened by 0 bases and J by 5 bases, with 14 bases between the two germline ends. The CDR3 here is CATSRDGEGVDEQYF. In DNA form, the CDR3 reads TGTGCCACCAGCAGAGATGGGGAAGGGGTCGACGAGCAGTACTTC. Supplemented by reference TRBV15 and TRBJ2-7, the full variable domain reads DAMVIQNPRYQVTQFGKPVTLSCSQTLNHNVMYWYQQKSSQAPKLLFHYYDKDFNNEADTPDNFQSRRPNTSFCFLDIRSPGLGDTAMYLCATSRDGEGVDEQYFGPGTRLTVT.

The sample holds a few counts of this clonotype. The J gene is TRBJ2-4, the V gene TRBV3-1; D is unclear. Germline V gene data show CDR1 as LGHDT and CDR2 as YNNKEL (reference sequence). The V end lost 1 base, the J end lost 1 base, and 11 bases lay between the germline ends. There are 16 residues in the CDR3. The CDR3 sequence is CASSQGPTSAKNIQYF. CDR3 in DNA: TGTGCCAGCAGCCAAGGCCCTACGTCGGCCAAAAACATTCAGTACTTC.

This clonotype occurred a few times. This chain links TRBV5-5 with TRBJ2-1, with 7 bases matching TRBD2. Germline V lookup: CDR1 SGHKS, CDR2 YYEKEE (reference sequence). V lost 4 bases and J lost 3; bases outside the gene matches: 10. There are 16 residues in the CDR3. This CDR3 is CASSPRGLADYNEQFF. The CDR3 bases are TGTGCCAGCAGCCCGCGTGGGCTAGCGGACTACAATGAGCAGTTCTTC.

Only a few counts were recorded for this clonotype. The rearrangement uses TRBV20-1 and TRBJ2-1, with TRBD2 matching over 7 bases. The germline V gene encodes CDR1 DFQATT and CDR2 SNEGSKA (reference sequence). The CDR3 sequence is 15 residues long. Losses at the gene ends were 6 bases for V and 5 bases for J; bases not matched to a gene: 13. The CDR3 region is CSALKQRGPNNEQFF. CDR3 nucleotide sequence: TGCAGTGCCCTTAAACAGCGGGGACCAAACAATGAGCAGTTCTTC.

Only a few counts were recorded for this clonotype. CDR3 DNA sequence: TGTGCCATCAGCCTCTCCCAACTAGCGGGGGGAATATATACGCAGTATTTT. Protein sequence: CAISLSQLAGGIYTQYF. This chain links TRBV10-3 with TRBJ2-3; the match to TRBD2 covers 12 bases. Germline loops: CDR1 ENHRY, CDR2 SYGVKD. The CDR3 totals 17 residues. Germline trimming cut 6 bases from V and 7 bases from J; bases unmatched to any gene: 14.

This chain connects TRBV4-1 to TRBJ2-3, with 10 bases lining up with TRBD1. The CDR3 sequence is 16 residues long. CDR1 is MGHRA, CDR2 YSYEKL, per germline. V trimming: 0 bases; J trimming: 5 bases; junction bases outside the gene matches: 5. CDR3 nucleotide sequence: TGCGCCAGCAGCCAAGAGCGACAGGGGGCTAGAGATACGCAGTATTTT. It yields the protein CASSQERQGARDTQYF.

This clonotype was seen more than once but under ten times. V gene TRBV20-1 combines with J gene TRBJ2-5; D is ambiguous. Trimming took off 6 bases at V and 8 bases at J, with 13 bases between the two ends. The CDR3 sequence is 11 residues long. Per the germline V gene, CDR1 is DFQATT and CDR2 is SNEGSKA (reference sequence). The CDR3 reads CSALTRNTQYF. DNA of the CDR3: TGCAGTGCCCTGACTCGGAATACCCAGTACTTC.

This CDR3 reads CASSRDLPLYEQYF. As DNA, the CDR3 is TGCGCCAGCAGCCGGGACTTACCACTCTACGAGCAGTACTTC. V gene TRBV4-1 combines with J gene TRBJ2-7; D is possibly TRBD2 (6 bases). Germline loops: CDR1 MGHRA, CDR2 YSYEKL. The length of the CDR3 is 14 residues. The V and J ends lost 4 bases and 3 bases respectively, with 13 bases between them.

The DNA for the CDR3 is TGTGCCAGCAGCTTAGCGCTAAGCCCTTTTTACGAGCAGTACTTC. As protein: CASSLALSPFYEQYF. The V gene is TRBV7-8, the J gene TRBJ2-7; D is unclear. The germline V and J ends were trimmed by 0 bases and 4 bases, with 13 bases remaining between them. The CDR3 length is 15 residues. Germline V gene sequence: CDR1 SGHVS, CDR2 FQNEAQ. Complete variable domain (other parts from reference TRBV7-8 and TRBJ2-7): GAGVSQSPRYKVAKRGQDVALRCDPISGHVSLFWYQQALGQGPEFLTYFQNEAQLDKSGLPSDRFFAERPEGSVSTLKIQRTQQEDSAVYLCASSLALSPFYEQYFGPGTRLTVT.